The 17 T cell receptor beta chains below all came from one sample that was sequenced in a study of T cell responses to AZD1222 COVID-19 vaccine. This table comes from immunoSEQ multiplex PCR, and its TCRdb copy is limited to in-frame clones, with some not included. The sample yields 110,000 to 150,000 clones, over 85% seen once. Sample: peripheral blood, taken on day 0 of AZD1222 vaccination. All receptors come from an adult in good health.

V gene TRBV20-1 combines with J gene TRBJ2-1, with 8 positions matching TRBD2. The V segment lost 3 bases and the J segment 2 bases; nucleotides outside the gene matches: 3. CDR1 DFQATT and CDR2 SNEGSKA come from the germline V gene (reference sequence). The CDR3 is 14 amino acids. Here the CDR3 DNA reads TGCAGTGCTAGTGTACTAGCGGCCTACAATGAGCAGTTCTTC. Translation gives CSASVLAAYNEQFF.

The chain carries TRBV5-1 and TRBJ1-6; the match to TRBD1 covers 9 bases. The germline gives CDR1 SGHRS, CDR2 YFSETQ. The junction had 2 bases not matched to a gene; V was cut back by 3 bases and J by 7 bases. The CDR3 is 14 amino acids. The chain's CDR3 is CASSSGTGNSPLHF. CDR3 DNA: TGCGCCAGCAGCTCCGGGACAGGGAATTCACCCCTCCACTTT.

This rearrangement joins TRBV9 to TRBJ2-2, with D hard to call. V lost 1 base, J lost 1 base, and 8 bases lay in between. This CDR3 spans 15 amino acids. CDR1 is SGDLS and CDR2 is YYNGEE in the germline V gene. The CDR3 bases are TGTGCCAGCAGCGTATCTTTGGGGAACACCGGGGAGCTGTTTTTT. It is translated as CASSVSLGNTGELFF.

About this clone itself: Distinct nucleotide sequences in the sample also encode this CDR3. The CDR3 DNA is TGTGCCAGCTCACCGGGACAGACCTACGAGCAGTACTTC. The encoded protein is CASSPGQTYEQYF. V usage is TRBV18 and J usage is TRBJ2-7; TRBD1 agrees at 7 bases. Trimming cost V 3 bases and J 2 bases; bases outside gene matches: 1. Germline V gives CDR1 KGHSH, CDR2 LQKENI. The CDR3 has 13 residues.

This CDR3 reads CASSEGGGTYEQYF. CDR3 DNA: TGTGCCAGCAGTGAAGGCGGCGGGACCTACGAGCAGTACTTC. This chain connects TRBV6-1 to TRBJ2-7; D is perhaps TRBD2 (6 bases). The germline V gene encodes CDR1 MNHNS and CDR2 SASEGT. V was clipped by 1 base and J by 2 bases, with 9 bases between them. The CDR3 loop spans 14 amino acids.

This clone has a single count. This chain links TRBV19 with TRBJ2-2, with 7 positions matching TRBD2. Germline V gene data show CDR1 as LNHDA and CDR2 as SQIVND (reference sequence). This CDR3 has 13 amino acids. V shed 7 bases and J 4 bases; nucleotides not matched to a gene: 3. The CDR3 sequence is CASNPGGTGELFF. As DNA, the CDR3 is TGTGCCAGTAACCCGGGGGGCACCGGGGAGCTGTTTTTT.

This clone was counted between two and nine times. This chain's CDR3 is CASSQLQRMNTEAFF. The CDR3 nucleotides are TGTGCCAGCAGCCAACTACAAAGGATGAACACTGAAGCTTTCTTT. The rearrangement uses TRBV14 and TRBJ1-1; D remains ambiguous. The CDR3 extends over 15 amino acids. Trimming stripped 2 bases from V and 0 bases from J, with 10 bases between. Looked up from germline, CDR1 is SGHDN and CDR2 is FVKESK.

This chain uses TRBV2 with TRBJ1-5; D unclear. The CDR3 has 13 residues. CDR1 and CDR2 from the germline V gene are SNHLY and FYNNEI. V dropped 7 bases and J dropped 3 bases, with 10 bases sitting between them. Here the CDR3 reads CASTGTLNQPQHF. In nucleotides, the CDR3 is TGTGCCAGCACTGGAACGCTCAATCAGCCCCAGCATTTT.

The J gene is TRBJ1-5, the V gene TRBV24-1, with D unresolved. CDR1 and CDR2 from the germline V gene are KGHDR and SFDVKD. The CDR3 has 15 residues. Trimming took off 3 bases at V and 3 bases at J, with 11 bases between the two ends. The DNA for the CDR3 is TGTGCCACCAGTGATCGAACAGACGTCAATCAGCCCCAGCATTTT. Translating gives CATSDRTDVNQPQHF.

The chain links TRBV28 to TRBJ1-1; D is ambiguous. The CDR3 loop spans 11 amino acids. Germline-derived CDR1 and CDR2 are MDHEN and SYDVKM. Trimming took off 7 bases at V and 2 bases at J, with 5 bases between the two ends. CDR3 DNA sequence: TGTGCCAGCAATTCAAACACTGAAGCTTTCTTT. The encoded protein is CASNSNTEAFF.

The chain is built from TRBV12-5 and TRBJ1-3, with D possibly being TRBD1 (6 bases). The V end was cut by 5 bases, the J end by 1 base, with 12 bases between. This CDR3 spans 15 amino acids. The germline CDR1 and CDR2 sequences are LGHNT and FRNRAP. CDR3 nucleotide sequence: TGTGCTAGTGGTACCCTGGGGACATCTGGAAACACCATATATTTT. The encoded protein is CASGTLGTSGNTIYF.

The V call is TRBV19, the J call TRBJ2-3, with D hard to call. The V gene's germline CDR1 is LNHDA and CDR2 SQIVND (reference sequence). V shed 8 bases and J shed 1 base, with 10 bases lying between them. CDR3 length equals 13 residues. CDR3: CASFGPGTDTQYF. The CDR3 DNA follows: TGTGCCAGTTTCGGCCCTGGCACAGATACGCAGTATTTT.

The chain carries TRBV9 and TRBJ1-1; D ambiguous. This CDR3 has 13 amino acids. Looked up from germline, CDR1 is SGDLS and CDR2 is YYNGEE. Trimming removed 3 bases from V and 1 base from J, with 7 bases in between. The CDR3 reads CASSGTANTEAFF. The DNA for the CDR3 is TGTGCCAGCAGCGGAACAGCGAACACTGAAGCTTTCTTT. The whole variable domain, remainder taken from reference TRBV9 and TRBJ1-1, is DSGVTQTPKHLITATGQRVTLRCSPRSGDLSVYWYQQSLDQGLQFLIQYYNGEERAKGNILERFSAQQFPDLHSELNLSSLELGDSALYFCASSGTANTEAFFGQGTRLTVV.

In nucleotides, the CDR3 is TGTGCCAGCAGCTTGAGGCTAGCGGGAGTTGATACGCAGTATTTT. It translates to CASSLRLAGVDTQYF. This chain joins TRBV5-4 and TRBJ2-3, with 10 bases aligning to TRBD2. The CDR3 is 15 residues long. Germline V gene data show CDR1 as SGHNT and CDR2 as YYREEE (reference sequence). Trimming removed 1 base from V and 6 bases from J; junction bases left unmatched: 5.

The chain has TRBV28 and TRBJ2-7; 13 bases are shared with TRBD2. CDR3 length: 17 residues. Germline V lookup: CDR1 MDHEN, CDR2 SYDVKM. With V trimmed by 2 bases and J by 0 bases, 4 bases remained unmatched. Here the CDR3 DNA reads TGTGCCAGCAGTTTACCCACTAGCGGGAGGGACTCCTACGAGCAGTACTTC. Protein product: CASSLPTSGRDSYEQYF. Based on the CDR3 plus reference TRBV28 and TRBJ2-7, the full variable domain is DVKVTQSSRYLVKRTGEKVFLECVQDMDHENMFWYRQDPGLGLRLIYFSYDVKMKEKGDIPEGYSVSREKKERFSLILESASTNQTSMYLCASSLPTSGRDSYEQYFGPGTRLTVT.

CDR3 amino acids: CASILAGGPSYEQYF. The CDR3 DNA reads as TGTGCCAGCATACTAGCGGGAGGGCCGTCCTACGAGCAGTACTTC. The V and J genes are TRBV2 and TRBJ2-7, with 13 bases identical to TRBD2. Germline CDR1 and CDR2: SNHLY and FYNNEI. CDR3 length: 15 residues. The trim removed 7 bases at V and 1 base at J, leaving 4 bases unmatched.

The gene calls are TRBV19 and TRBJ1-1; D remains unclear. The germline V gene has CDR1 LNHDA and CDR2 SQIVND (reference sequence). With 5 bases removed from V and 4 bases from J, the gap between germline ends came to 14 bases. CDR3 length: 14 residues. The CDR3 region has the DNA TGTGCCAGTAGTCCTGGACTGAAGAGCACTGAAGCTTTCTTT. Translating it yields CASSPGLKSTEAFF.